Listed below are T cell receptor beta chains from one sample, sequenced in a study of blood T cell repertoires in COVID-19. Profiled with immunoSEQ multiplex PCR; TCRdb holds only in-frame clones, not every one. The top ten clones hold roughly two fifths of a sample with about 130,000 clones, approximately 84% of them seen once. Sample: peripheral blood. These receptors all come from a human donor in a cohort sampled during active COVID-19. CDR3s include the opening cysteine and the closing phenylalanine or tryptophan. A D gene is named only where the DNA matches it firmly. Clone size is given for some rows only: seen once, a few or many times, or a class if the clone is expanded.

abundance: NA
d_gene: NA
len: 14
j_gene: TRBJ1-5
v_gene: TRBV28
CDR3nt: TGTGCCAGCAGTTTAGGCAGCGGGTATCAGCCCCAGCATTTT
CDR3aa: CASSLGSGYQPQHF

abundance: NA
d_gene: TRBD1
len: 15
j_gene: TRBJ1-3
v_gene: TRBV4-3
CDR3nt: TGCGCCAGCAGCCAAAAGGGGACAGCTGGAAACACCATATATTTT
CDR3aa: CASSQKGTAGNTIYF

abundance: NA
d_gene: TRBD1
len: 15
j_gene: TRBJ1-2
v_gene: TRBV7-2
CDR3nt: TGTGCCAGCAGCTTGGGACAGGGACCTAACTATGGCTACACCTTC
CDR3aa: CASSLGQGPNYGYTF

abundance: NA
d_gene: TRBD1
len: 13
j_gene: TRBJ1-1
v_gene: TRBV5-6
CDR3nt: TGTGCCAGCAGCTGGGACAGGGTCACTGAAGCTTTCTTT
CDR3aa: CASSWDRVTEAFF

abundance: NA
d_gene: NA
len: 14
j_gene: TRBJ1-6
v_gene: TRBV27
CDR3nt: TGTGCCAGCAGTTTGTACAGCCCTAATTCACCCCTCCACTTT
CDR3aa: CASSLYSPNSPLHF

abundance: NA
d_gene: TRBD2
len: 14
j_gene: TRBJ2-2
v_gene: TRBV9
CDR3nt: TGTGCCAGCCGGGCGGGAGTAGGTACCGGGGAGCTGTTTTTT
CDR3aa: CASRAGVGTGELFF

abundance: NA
d_gene: TRBD2
len: 15
j_gene: TRBJ2-1
v_gene: TRBV7-2
CDR3nt: TGTGCCAGCAGCTTAGCGCGCCCGGGGGAGGGTGAGCAGTTCTTC
CDR3aa: CASSLARPGEGEQFF

abundance: NA
d_gene: TRBD2
len: 16
j_gene: TRBJ2-7
v_gene: TRBV29-1
CDR3nt: TGCAGCGCCTCCGGCGGACTAGCGGACAGCTCCTACGAGCAGTACTTC
CDR3aa: CSASGGLADSSYEQYF

abundance: NA
d_gene: NA
len: 15
j_gene: TRBJ1-4
v_gene: TRBV19
CDR3nt: TGTGCCAGTAACGGAGCCGGTCTCGGGGGTGAAAAACTGTTTTTT
CDR3aa: CASNGAGLGGEKLFF

abundance: NA
d_gene: TRBD1
len: 12
j_gene: TRBJ2-7
v_gene: TRBV10-3
CDR3nt: TGTGCCATCAGGACAGGGAGCTACGAGCAGTACTTC
CDR3aa: CAIRTGSYEQYF

abundance: NA
d_gene: TRBD1
len: 15
j_gene: TRBJ2-2
v_gene: TRBV5-6
CDR3nt: TGTGCCAGCAGCTTGGACAGGGGTGGGACCGGGGAGCTGTTTTTT
CDR3aa: CASSLDRGGTGELFF

abundance: NA
d_gene: NA
len: 13
j_gene: TRBJ1-2
v_gene: TRBV4-1
CDR3nt: TGCGCCAGCAGCCTTGCAACGGGATATGGCTACACCTTC
CDR3aa: CASSLATGYGYTF

abundance: NA
d_gene: TRBD1
len: 14
j_gene: TRBJ1-2
v_gene: TRBV10-3
CDR3nt: TGTGCCATCAGTGAGTCGGGGACAGCCTATGGCTACACCTTC
CDR3aa: CAISESGTAYGYTF

abundance: NA
d_gene: TRBD2
len: 16
j_gene: TRBJ2-5
v_gene: TRBV4-2
CDR3nt: TGTGCCAGCAGCCAAGAGCTGGGACTAGCTGGAGAGACCCAGTACTTC
CDR3aa: CASSQELGLAGETQYF

abundance: NA
d_gene: NA
len: 14
j_gene: TRBJ2-5
v_gene: TRBV11-1
CDR3nt: TGTGCCAGCAGCTTCCTTGAGTTCCAAGAGACCCAGTACTTC
CDR3aa: CASSFLEFQETQYF

abundance: NA
d_gene: NA
len: 13
j_gene: TRBJ2-3
v_gene: TRBV14
CDR3nt: TGTGCCAGCAGCCAAGATCAGCTGGGGGCCAAGTATTTT
CDR3aa: CASSQDQLGAKYF

abundance: NA
d_gene: NA
len: 13
j_gene: TRBJ1-6
v_gene: TRBV11-1
CDR3nt: TGTGCCAGCACCCTGCAGGGGAATTCACCCCTCCACTTT
CDR3aa: CASTLQGNSPLHF

abundance: NA
d_gene: TRBD2
len: 18
j_gene: TRBJ2-2
v_gene: TRBV9
CDR3nt: TGTGCCAGCAGCTACGGGACTAGCGGGATTAAAGGAACCGGGGAGCTGTTTTTT
CDR3aa: CASSYGTSGIKGTGELFF

abundance: NA
d_gene: TRBD1
len: 16
j_gene: TRBJ1-2
v_gene: TRBV5-5
CDR3nt: TGTGCCAGCAGCTCTCTCCGAGACAGGGGGCTTGGGGGCTACACCTTC
CDR3aa: CASSSLRDRGLGGYTF

abundance: NA
d_gene: NA
len: 15
j_gene: TRBJ2-3
v_gene: TRBV7-3
CDR3nt: TGTGCCAGCAGCTTAAGGGGGGGCCACACAGATACGCAGTATTTT
CDR3aa: CASSLRGGHTDTQYF

abundance: few
d_gene: TRBD1
len: 12
j_gene: TRBJ2-7
v_gene: TRBV18
CDR3nt: TGTGCCAGCTCCGAGGGACAGGGACGGCAGTACTTC
CDR3aa: CASSEGQGRQYF

abundance: NA
d_gene: TRBD1
len: 15
j_gene: TRBJ1-1
v_gene: TRBV11-3
CDR3nt: TGTGCCAGCAGCCCCATTGGACAGGGCAACACTGAAGCTTTCTTT
CDR3aa: CASSPIGQGNTEAFF

abundance: once
d_gene: TRBD1
len: 14
j_gene: TRBJ1-2
v_gene: TRBV7-2
CDR3nt: TGTGCCAGCAGCGAGGGACAGTATTTAGATGGCTACACCTTC
CDR3aa: CASSEGQYLDGYTF

abundance: NA
d_gene: NA
len: 15
j_gene: TRBJ1-1
v_gene: TRBV7-2
CDR3nt: TGTGCCAGCAGCTTAGTGGCAGGCAGGAACACTGAAGCTTTCTTT
CDR3aa: CASSLVAGRNTEAFF

abundance: NA
d_gene: NA
len: 14
j_gene: TRBJ1-2
v_gene: TRBV29-1
CDR3nt: TGCAGCGTTGAAGGGGGCCTGGGGGGCTATGGCTACACCTTC
CDR3aa: CSVEGGLGGYGYTF

abundance: few
d_gene: TRBD2
len: 14
j_gene: TRBJ2-2
v_gene: TRBV5-1
CDR3nt: TGCGCCACCAAGACTAGCACTAGGACCGGGGAGCTGTTTTTT
CDR3aa: CATKTSTRTGELFF

abundance: NA
d_gene: TRBD1
len: 14
j_gene: TRBJ2-1
v_gene: TRBV18
CDR3nt: TGTGCCAGCTCACCTCCCCGGGACAGCAATGAGCAGTTCTTC
CDR3aa: CASSPPRDSNEQFF

abundance: NA
d_gene: TRBD2
len: 15
j_gene: TRBJ2-2
v_gene: TRBV6-5
CDR3nt: TGTGCCAGCAGTAGACTAGCGGTGAACACCGGGGAGCTGTTTTTT
CDR3aa: CASSRLAVNTGELFF

abundance: NA
d_gene: TRBD1
len: 15
j_gene: TRBJ2-5
v_gene: TRBV7-7
CDR3nt: TGTGCCAGCAGCCCCCTCGGACAGGGGGCTGAGACCCAGTACTTC
CDR3aa: CASSPLGQGAETQYF

abundance: NA
d_gene: NA
len: 18
j_gene: TRBJ1-1
v_gene: TRBV7-2
CDR3nt: TGTGCCAGCAGCTTAGAGTTGGGTGGTGGGCAGCTGAACACTGAAGCTTTCTTT
CDR3aa: CASSLELGGGQLNTEAFF

abundance: NA
d_gene: NA
len: 13
j_gene: TRBJ1-1
v_gene: TRBV6-2/TRBV6-3
CDR3nt: TGTGCCAGCAGTAGTAGATCCAACACTGAAGCTTTCTTT
CDR3aa: CASSSRSNTEAFF

abundance: NA
d_gene: NA
len: 14
j_gene: TRBJ1-5
v_gene: TRBV2
CDR3nt: TGTGCCAGCAGCGACAGTATAAGCAATCAGCCCCAGCATTTT
CDR3aa: CASSDSISNQPQHF

abundance: once
d_gene: TRBD1
len: 15
j_gene: TRBJ2-3
v_gene: TRBV9
CDR3nt: TGTGCCAGCAGCACAACAGAAGGACAGGGACGAGCGCAGTATTTT
CDR3aa: CASSTTEGQGRAQYF

abundance: NA
d_gene: NA
len: 13
j_gene: TRBJ1-2
v_gene: TRBV25-1
CDR3nt: TGTGCCAGCAGAGACACAGGGTCTCGTGGCTACACCTTC
CDR3aa: CASRDTGSRGYTF

abundance: NA
d_gene: NA
len: 12
j_gene: TRBJ2-2
v_gene: TRBV5-1
CDR3nt: TGCGCCAGCAGCGGGGACTTCCCTGAGCTGTTTTTT
CDR3aa: CASSGDFPELFF

abundance: NA
d_gene: NA
len: 13
j_gene: TRBJ1-1
v_gene: TRBV2
CDR3nt: TGTGCCAGCAGTAGGGGTATCGGGAGTGAAGCTTTCTTT
CDR3aa: CASSRGIGSEAFF

abundance: NA
d_gene: TRBD2
len: 15
j_gene: TRBJ2-1
v_gene: TRBV7-2
CDR3nt: TGTGCCAGCAGCTTTTCTAGCGGGAGTGGCAATGAGCAGTTCTTC
CDR3aa: CASSFSSGSGNEQFF

abundance: NA
d_gene: TRBD1
len: 15
j_gene: TRBJ1-6
v_gene: TRBV2
CDR3nt: TGTGCCAGCAGTGATTACGACAGGGTTTTTTCACCCCTCCACTTT
CDR3aa: CASSDYDRVFSPLHF

abundance: NA
d_gene: TRBD1
len: 14
j_gene: TRBJ2-2
v_gene: TRBV11-2
CDR3nt: TGTGCCAGCAGCCGTAGACAGGGGACCGGGGAGCTGTTTTTT
CDR3aa: CASSRRQGTGELFF

abundance: NA
d_gene: NA
len: 13
j_gene: TRBJ2-5
v_gene: TRBV5-5
CDR3nt: TGTGCCAGCAGTCGCCCGGGACAAGAGACCCAGTACTTC
CDR3aa: CASSRPGQETQYF

abundance: NA
d_gene: NA
len: 17
j_gene: TRBJ2-3
v_gene: TRBV21-1
CDR3nt: TGTGCCAGCAGCAAAGCGCTCCAGGGTGGGAGCACAGATACGCAGTATTTT
CDR3aa: CASSKALQGGSTDTQYF

abundance: NA
d_gene: TRBD1
len: 14
j_gene: TRBJ1-2
v_gene: TRBV6-6
CDR3nt: TGTGCCAGCAGTTCCCTACAGGGGGTATATGGCTACACCTTC
CDR3aa: CASSSLQGVYGYTF

abundance: NA
d_gene: NA
len: 13
j_gene: TRBJ1-4
v_gene: TRBV5-4
CDR3nt: TGTGCCAGCAGCTCCCGGACAGAGGGAAAACTGTTTTTT
CDR3aa: CASSSRTEGKLFF

abundance: few
d_gene: TRBD2
len: 15
j_gene: TRBJ2-1
v_gene: TRBV28
CDR3nt: TGTGCCAGCAGTCGGACTAGCGGGGCCTACAATGAGCAGTTCTTC
CDR3aa: CASSRTSGAYNEQFF

abundance: NA
d_gene: NA
len: 13
j_gene: TRBJ1-2
v_gene: TRBV5-8
CDR3nt: TGTGCCAGCAGCTTTGGGGGGAACTATGGCTACACCTTC
CDR3aa: CASSFGGNYGYTF

abundance: NA
d_gene: NA
len: 17
j_gene: TRBJ2-2
v_gene: TRBV6-8
CDR3nt: TGTGCCAGCTCATTTCCCCTAGTCGACTTGAACACCGGGGAGCTGTTTTTT
CDR3aa: CASSFPLVDLNTGELFF

abundance: once
d_gene: NA
len: 15
j_gene: TRBJ2-1
v_gene: TRBV5-1
CDR3nt: TGCGCCAGCAGCTTGGGAGGCGCCACCTACAATGAGCAGTTCTTC
CDR3aa: CASSLGGATYNEQFF

abundance: few
d_gene: NA
len: 12
j_gene: TRBJ1-5
v_gene: TRBV6-6
CDR3nt: TGTGCCAGCAGTTACTCAGCGCAGCCCCAGCATTTT
CDR3aa: CASSYSAQPQHF